The 31 T cell receptor beta chains below were found in one sample sequenced in a study of technical replicates of blood from a few donors. Libraries were prepared by immunoSEQ multiplex PCR; TCRdb keeps only in-frame clonotypes and omits some of them. The repertoire holds 70,000 to 85,000 clones, with roughly 96% as singletons. Input material: T cells isolated from PBMCs. The source of these receptors is a human donor in good health.

This chain joins TRBV19 and TRBJ1-3; D ambiguous. This CDR3 spans 13 amino acids. V lost 7 bases and J 0 bases, leaving 7 bases between the germline ends. Germline lookup yields CDR1 LNHDA and CDR2 SQIVND (reference sequence). CDR3 loop: CASTRLSGNTIYF. The CDR3 DNA is TGTGCCAGTACGCGGCTCTCTGGAAACACCATATATTTT.

The genes are TRBV28 and TRBJ1-1; TRBD1 aligns across 7 bases. This CDR3 region has 17 residues. J gave up 5 bases and V 2 bases, and 14 bases lay outside the gene matches. Per germline, CDR1 MDHEN and CDR2 SYDVKM. CDR3 bases: TGTGCCAGCAGTTTAACAGGGGTTAAAGCGAGGTGGACTGAAGCTTTCTTT. The encoded protein is CASSLTGVKARWTEAFF.

This clone was observed a handful of times. The CDR3 region is CAWSAGGRSSGYTF. The CDR3 region has the DNA TGTGCCTGGAGTGCAGGAGGGAGATCAAGTGGCTACACCTTC. The chain links TRBV30 to TRBJ1-2; the D is unclear. The CDR3 length is 14 residues. Trimming removed 1 base at V and 7 bases at J, with 16 bases between. Germline lookup yields CDR1 GTSNPN and CDR2 SVGIG (reference sequence).

The rearrangement joins TRBV25-1 to TRBJ1-1, with D unresolved. Trimming pared 4 bases from V and 11 bases from J, leaving 17 bases between. CDR3 length equals 13 residues. Germline lookup yields CDR1 MGHDK and CDR2 SYGVNS. The DNA of the CDR3 is TGTGCCAGCAGTGGAACCCTAGAAGGTGAGGCTTTCTTT. It yields the protein CASSGTLEGEAFF.

V and J are TRBV7-8 and TRBJ2-7, with a possible D match to TRBD1 (5 bases). Trimming removed 6 bases at V and 0 bases at J, with 24 bases between. The V gene's germline CDR1 is SGHVS and CDR2 FQNEAQ. The CDR3 length is 18 residues. The CDR3 region is CASRQGEGLRVRSYEQYF. The CDR3 DNA is TGTGCCAGCAGGCAGGGCGAAGGGTTACGGGTCCGCTCCTACGAGCAGTACTTC.

The genes are TRBV5-8 and TRBJ2-7; 8 nucleotides match TRBD1. V lost 4 bases, J lost 3 bases, and 3 bases stayed unmatched. Germline CDR1 is SGHTS and CDR2 is YDEGEE. The CDR3 is 13 residues long. DNA for the CDR3: TGTGCCAGCAGCGAGACAGGGGTCTACGAGCAGTACTTC. It specifies CASSETGVYEQYF.

This clone was seen more than once but under ten times. This chain uses TRBV4-1 with TRBJ1-2; D ambiguous. CDR3 length: 13 residues. Between the trimmed V and J ends, which lost 2 bases and 10 bases, there was a span of 14 bases. Germline assignment: CDR1 MGHRA and CDR2 YSYEKL. For the CDR3, the DNA is TGCGCCAGCAGCCAACCAGTTCGACTGAACTACACCTTC. As protein: CASSQPVRLNYTF.

The chain employs TRBV5-1 and TRBJ2-7; no definite D call. Per the germline V gene, CDR1 is SGHRS and CDR2 is YFSETQ. The CDR3 sequence is 12 residues long. Trimming pared 4 bases from V and 0 bases from J, leaving 5 bases between. CDR3 residues: CASSLPSYEQYF. CDR3 in DNA: TGCGCCAGCAGCCTTCCCTCCTACGAGCAGTACTTC.

The rearrangement uses TRBV6-1 and TRBJ2-3; D gene ambiguous. This CDR3 is 13 amino acids long. Trimming shortened V by 4 bases and J by 2 bases, and 7 bases separated the two germline ends. Germline V lookup: CDR1 MNHNS, CDR2 SASEGT. CDR3 in amino acids: CASSVTYTDTQYF. DNA of the CDR3: TGTGCCAGCAGTGTGACTTACACAGATACGCAGTATTTT.

The chain is built from TRBV11-3 and TRBJ1-4; no clear D. The CDR3 is 15 residues long. Per germline, CDR1 SGHNT and CDR2 YENEEA. V lost 5 bases to trimming and J lost 6 bases, with 16 bases between them. The CDR3 loop reads CASSTKIGEYEKLFF. The CDR3 DNA reads as TGTGCCAGCAGCACGAAAATCGGGGAGTATGAAAAACTGTTTTTT.

The chain uses TRBV7-8 and TRBJ1-1; D perhaps matches TRBD1 (6 bases). CDR1 SGHVS and CDR2 FQNEAQ come from the germline V gene. The ends were cut back, 4 bases at V and 6 bases at J, with 15 bases in the middle. CDR3 size: 14 residues. In DNA form, the CDR3 reads TGTGCCAGCAGCTCGATACAGGGTAACCCTGAAGCTTTCTTT. It encodes CASSSIQGNPEAFF. Drawing the rest from reference TRBV7-8 and TRBJ1-1, the complete variable domain is GAGVSQSPRYKVAKRGQDVALRCDPISGHVSLFWYQQALGQGPEFLTYFQNEAQLDKSGLPSDRFFAERPEGSVSTLKIQRTQQEDSAVYLCASSSIQGNPEAFFGQGTRLTVV.

The chain has TRBV14 and TRBJ2-3; no clear D. Germline V CDR1 and CDR2: SGHDN, FVKESK. The CDR3 has 14 amino acids. Trimming cost V 6 bases and J 6 bases, with 16 bases left between them. The CDR3 sequence: CASRTTLMSDTQYF. The CDR3 coding sequence is TGTGCCAGCAGGACGACTCTAATGTCCGATACGCAGTATTTT.

V usage is TRBV6-5 and J usage is TRBJ1-1; 8 positions agree with TRBD1. The CDR3 totals 13 residues. The junction had 5 bases not matched to a gene; V was cut back by 0 bases and J by 11 bases. CDR1 and CDR2 from the germline V gene are MNHEY and SVGAGI. DNA for the CDR3: TGTGCCAGCAGTTACTCGATCACAGGGGGGGCTTTCTTT. It codes for CASSYSITGGAFF.

The V call is TRBV18, the J call TRBJ1-1, with D possibly TRBD1 on 6 matching bases. Germline CDR1 reads KGHSH; CDR2 reads LQKENI. Deletions cut 4 bases from V and 3 bases from J, with 24 bases between. The CDR3 runs 18 residues. For the CDR3, the DNA is TGTGCCAGCTCACAACGTATAAGAGGAGCCCAGGGGTACACTGAAGCTTTCTTT. Translated, it gives CASSQRIRGAQGYTEAFF.

The chain links TRBV9 to TRBJ1-1, with 11 bases lining up with TRBD1. V dropped 3 bases and J dropped 4; count of bases not matched to a gene: 5. CDR1 and CDR2 from the germline V gene are SGDLS and YYNGEE. The CDR3 covers 15 residues. This chain's CDR3 is CASSGTGTGGTEAFF. CDR3 DNA sequence: TGTGCCAGCAGCGGAACCGGGACAGGGGGCACTGAAGCTTTCTTT.

The chain recombines TRBV29-1 with TRBJ2-6, with D perhaps matching TRBD1 (6 bases). The CDR3 runs 14 residues. Trimming stripped 6 bases from V and 1 base from J, with 10 bases between. Looked up from germline, CDR1 is SQVTM and CDR2 is ANQGSEA. The CDR3 protein is CSVTGISGANVLTF. CDR3 DNA sequence: TGCAGCGTAACAGGGATATCTGGGGCCAACGTCCTGACTTTC. The full variable domain, in which reference TRBV29-1 and TRBJ2-6 provide the parts outside the CDR3, is SAVISQKPSRDICQRGTSLTIQCQVDSQVTMMFWYRQQPGQSLTLIATANQGSEATYESGFVIDKFPISRPNLTFSTLTVSNMSPEDSSIYLCSVTGISGANVLTFGAGSRLTVL.

The chain combines TRBV6-5 with TRBJ2-3; D uncertain. CDR1 MNHEY and CDR2 SVGAGI come from the germline V gene. This CDR3 has 14 amino acids. Trimming shortened V by 7 bases and J by 0 bases, and 11 bases separated the two germline ends. The CDR3 DNA reads as TGTGCCAGCAACGGTATTCCTAGCACAGATACGCAGTATTTT. Protein: CASNGIPSTDTQYF.

V is TRBV27 and J is TRBJ2-1; 10 nucleotides match TRBD2. The CDR3 spans 15 residues. Germline lookup yields CDR1 MNHEY and CDR2 SMNVEV (reference sequence). The ends lost 5 bases at V and 7 bases at J; junction bases unmatched: 8. CDR3 in amino acids: CASSPILAGVNEQFF. CDR3 bases: TGTGCCAGCAGTCCCATCCTAGCGGGAGTGAATGAGCAGTTCTTC.

The chain uses TRBV4-1 and TRBJ1-5; 7 positions match TRBD1. Germline CDR1 is MGHRA and CDR2 is YSYEKL. J lost 5 bases, V lost 3 bases, and 4 bases had no gene match. CDR3 length: 14 residues. The CDR3 is CASSQGDRDQPQHF. CDR3 coding DNA: TGCGCCAGCAGCCAGGGAGACAGGGATCAGCCCCAGCATTTT.

The chain uses TRBV5-4 and TRBJ1-4; TRBD1 might be the D (6 bases). The CDR3 is 13 amino acids. Trimming shortened V by 0 bases and J by 7 bases, and 7 bases separated the two germline ends. The germline V gene has CDR1 SGHNT and CDR2 YYREEE (reference sequence). CDR3 nucleotides: TGTGCCAGCAGCTTGGGAGGGGGTGAAAAACTGTTTTTT. Its translation is CASSLGGGEKLFF. The whole variable domain, filled in from reference TRBV5-4 and TRBJ1-4, reads ETGVTQSPTHLIKTRGQQVTLRCSSQSGHNTVSWYQQALGQGPQFIFQYYREEENGRGNFPPRFSGLQFPNYSSELNVNALELDDSALYLCASSLGGGEKLFFGSGTQLSVL.

The rearrangement uses TRBV27 and TRBJ1-1; TRBD1 matches 7 bases. CDR3 length: 14 residues. CDR1 MNHEY and CDR2 SMNVEV come from the germline V gene (reference sequence). V lost 5 bases, J lost 6 bases, and 9 bases stayed unmatched. The DNA for the CDR3 is TGTGCCAGCAGTCCCCCCGACAGGGTCTCTGAAGCTTTCTTT. This translates into CASSPPDRVSEAFF.

The rearrangement joins TRBV19 to TRBJ1-1; maybe TRBD1 (5 bases). Germline lookup yields CDR1 LNHDA and CDR2 SQIVND (reference sequence). With 6 bases removed from V and 4 bases from J, the gap between germline ends came to 18 bases. CDR3 length: 15 residues. The CDR3, as DNA: TGTGCCAGTAGCTCGAGTAGGGGCAGGCTCACTGAAGCTTTCTTT. This translates into CASSSSRGRLTEAFF.

The V call is TRBV7-9, the J call TRBJ2-7, with a possible D match to TRBD2 (7 bases). Trimming shortened V by 5 bases and J by 5 bases, and 19 bases separated the two germline ends. The CDR3 contains 15 residues. Per germline, CDR1 SEHNR and CDR2 FQNEAQ (reference sequence). CDR3 bases: TGTGCCAGCAGCAATAGGGGGGGTTGGGAGGACGAGCAGTACTTC. Protein product: CASSNRGGWEDEQYF.

The chain is built from TRBV5-1 and TRBJ1-2; 8 bases map to TRBD1. CDR3 length: 15 residues. The junction had 11 bases not matched to a gene; V was cut back by 4 bases and J by 6 bases. Per the germline V gene, CDR1 is SGHRS and CDR2 is YFSETQ. CDR3 DNA: TGCGCCAGCAGCACGAGGACAGGGCGCTCGGATGGCTACACCTTC. Translating gives CASSTRTGRSDGYTF.

In DNA form, the CDR3 reads TGTGCCAGCAGCCGGTCTTCAAGCTCCTACAATGAGCAGTTCTTC. Its protein is CASSRSSSSYNEQFF. The chain links TRBV6-5 to TRBJ2-1; D is undetermined. The CDR3 loop spans 15 amino acids. The germline gives CDR1 MNHEY, CDR2 SVGAGI. The ends were cut back, 6 bases at V and 0 bases at J, with 12 bases in the middle.

The genes are TRBV30 and TRBJ1-1; perhaps TRBD1 as D (6 bases). The CDR3 covers 13 residues. Per the germline V gene, CDR1 is GTSNPN and CDR2 is SVGIG (reference sequence). The V and J ends lost 6 bases and 6 bases respectively, with 17 bases between them. The CDR3 spells CACQNRDKAEAFF. CDR3 nucleotides: TGTGCCTGCCAAAACAGGGACAAAGCTGAAGCTTTCTTT. Using reference TRBV30 and TRBJ1-1 for the parts outside the CDR3, the full variable domain is SQTIHQWPATLVQPVGSPLSLECTVEGTSNPNLYWYRQAAGRGLQLLFYSVGIGQISSEVPQNLSASRPQDRQFILSSKKLLLSDSGFYLCACQNRDKAEAFFGQGTRLTVV.

The chain couples TRBV4-2 to TRBJ2-7; 9 nucleotides match TRBD2. Germline lookup yields CDR1 LGHNA and CDR2 YNFKEQ. The CDR3 is 20 residues long. The J segment lost 4 bases and the V segment lost 0 bases, leaving 19 bases of the junction unmatched. Written as DNA, the CDR3 is TGTGCCAGCAGCCAAGAACAATTCGGCCTAGCGGGATGGGGCGATTACGAGCAGTACTTC. Translation gives CASSQEQFGLAGWGDYEQYF.

The chain recombines TRBV9 with TRBJ2-3, with a weak D call TRBD2 (5 bases). The germline V gene encodes CDR1 SGDLS and CDR2 YYNGEE. This CDR3 has 15 residues. Trimming cost V 0 bases and J 2 bases, with 10 bases left between them. CDR3 residues: CASSVELGLTDTQYF. Here the CDR3 DNA reads TGTGCCAGCAGCGTAGAACTAGGGCTCACAGATACGCAGTATTTT.

This chain links TRBV18 with TRBJ1-5, with 7 bases aligning to TRBD1. Germline values: CDR1 KGHSH, CDR2 LQKENI. V trimming: 6 bases; J trimming: 6 bases; junction bases outside the gene matches: 23. This CDR3 spans 19 amino acids. The CDR3 DNA follows: TGTGCCAGCTCTTTCCGACCCACAGGGGTCATAGGGTATGTTCAGCCCCAGCATTTT. Its protein is CASSFRPTGVIGYVQPQHF.

This clone occurred once. The V call is TRBV6-5, the J call TRBJ2-1; maybe TRBD2 (7 bases). Germline CDR1 is MNHEY and CDR2 is SVGAGI. V was cut by 0 bases and J by 2 bases, with 11 bases left in between. CDR3 length: 16 amino acids. The CDR3 DNA sequence: TGTGCCAGCAGTTACTCTACGGGGGGCCCCTACAATGAGCAGTTCTTC. Protein sequence: CASSYSTGGPYNEQFF.

The chain carries TRBV7-9 and TRBJ1-6; weak D call: TRBD1 (6 bases). Trimming took 4 bases from V and 0 from J, leaving 16 bases between them. There are 18 residues in the CDR3. Looked up from germline, CDR1 is SEHNR and CDR2 is FQNEAQ (reference sequence). For the CDR3, the DNA is TGTGCCAGCAGCTCGGGACACGGCGCGAGCTCCTATAATTCACCCCTCCACTTT. Amino acids: CASSSGHGASSYNSPLHF.